One sample yielded the 30 T cell receptor beta chains listed below, sequenced in a study of blood T cells in healthy people across ages. Primers used in a second PCR of roughly 7 to 12 cycles were a sample-barcoded 5' primer and a J-beta primer mix. TCRdb reprocessed the 5' RACE reads with MiXCR, giving one entry per CDR3 protein. The sample lists hundreds of thousands of distinct CDR3 sequences; 45% to 70% were seen once. Source material: blood. The receptor source for this set is a man in his forties or fifties in good health.

The chain carries TRBV9 and TRBJ2-2, with D possibly matching TRBD1 (6 bases). The CDR3 runs to 12 residues. V was clipped by 3 bases and J by 6 bases, with 6 bases between them. Germline values: CDR1 SGDLS, CDR2 YYNGEE. CDR3 region: CASSGTAGELFF. CDR3 coding DNA: TGTGCCAGCAGCGGGACAGCCGGGGAGCTGTTTTTT.

The chain employs TRBV11-2 and TRBJ2-7; perhaps TRBD2 as D (6 bases). Germline V lookup: CDR1 SGHAT, CDR2 FQNNGV. The CDR3 is 16 residues long. The germline V and J ends were trimmed by 5 bases and 4 bases, with 21 bases remaining between them. For the CDR3, the DNA is TGTGCCAGCAGCGCTGGGACTCACTCCATCCTGTACGAGCAGTACTTC. This sequence encodes CASSAGTHSILYEQYF.

This clonotype has only a few counts. The chain is built from TRBV7-2 and TRBJ1-2; D gene uncertain. Trimming removed 1 base at V and 2 bases at J, with 8 bases between. Looked up from germline, CDR1 is SGHTA and CDR2 is FQGNSA. The CDR3 extends over 14 amino acids. The CDR3 DNA reads TGTGCCAGCAGCTTAGATCCCGAGAACTATGGCTACACCTTC. The encoded protein is CASSLDPENYGYTF.

The V and J genes are TRBV20-1 and TRBJ1-5, with 9 nucleotides matching TRBD1. From germline, CDR1 is DFQATT and CDR2 SNEGSKA (reference sequence). The CDR3 sequence is 20 residues long. The V segment lost 3 bases and the J segment 0 bases; nucleotides outside the gene matches: 18. As DNA, the CDR3 is TGCAGTGCTAGGGCCCGATGGACAGGGGACTCTGTTTCTAGCAATCAGCCCCAGCATTTT. Translating gives CSARARWTGDSVSSNQPQHF.

The CDR3 reads CANHRELGETQYF. In DNA form, the CDR3 reads TGTGCCAACCACAGGGAATTGGGCGAGACCCAGTACTTC. The chain has TRBV2 and TRBJ2-7; perhaps TRBD1 as D (6 bases). The end of the DNA fits TRBJ2-5 better, so the J call may be wrong. The CDR3 consists of 13 residues. From germline, CDR1 is SNHLY and CDR2 FYNNEI.

This clonotype has only a few counts. The chain joins TRBV12-3 or TRBV12-4 to TRBJ2-1; possibly TRBD1 or TRBD2 for D (5 bases each). This CDR3 has 13 amino acids. Trimming cost V 3 bases and J 8 bases, with 11 bases left between them. In DNA form, the CDR3 reads TGTGCCAGCAGTTTTGTTCCGGGGCATGAGCAGTTCTTC. Translation: CASSFVPGHEQFF.

The chain links TRBV29-1 to TRBJ1-5; TRBD1 matches 8 bases. The V gene end was trimmed by 6 bases and the J gene end by 4 bases; junction bases not matched to a gene: 2. This CDR3 spans 12 amino acids. CDR1 SQVTM and CDR2 ANQGSEA come from the germline V gene. DNA of the CDR3: TGCAGCGTGCGACAGGGGAATCAGCCCCAGCATTTT. It specifies CSVRQGNQPQHF.

The chain couples TRBV6-5 to TRBJ2-7; TRBD1 or TRBD2 may be the D gene (5 bases each). CDR1 and CDR2 (germline): MNHEY, SVGAGI. The CDR3 length is 15 residues. The V end was cut by 2 bases, the J end by 3 bases, with 14 bases between. The CDR3 sequence: CASSYGRGLNYEQYF. DNA for the CDR3: TGTGCCAGCAGTTACGGACGGGGCCTCAACTACGAGCAGTACTTC.

V is TRBV7-9 and J is TRBJ1-3, with 9 nucleotides matching TRBD1. V trimming: 2 bases; J trimming: 10 bases; junction bases outside the gene matches: 18. Germline V lookup: CDR1 SEHNR, CDR2 FQNEAQ (reference sequence). The CDR3 consists of 18 residues. The CDR3 region has the DNA TGTGCCAGCAGCTTATTTACCCAGGACAGGGGTTTTGAGGATACCATATATTTT. Its translation is CASSLFTQDRGFEDTIYF.

The rearrangement uses TRBV3-1 and TRBJ2-3, with D possibly matching TRBD1 (6 bases). The V and J ends lost 3 bases and 3 bases respectively, with 13 bases between them. Looked up from germline, CDR1 is LGHDT and CDR2 is YNNKEL (reference sequence). The CDR3 covers 15 residues. The DNA for the CDR3 is TGTGCCAGCAGCCAGTACAGGGTGAGAACAGATACGCAGTATTTT. Translating gives CASSQYRVRTDTQYF.

DNA for the CDR3: TGCGCCAGCAGCCATACCCCTGGACAGGGGCAAGAGACCCAGTACTTC. Translating gives CASSHTPGQGQETQYF. The chain carries TRBV4-1 and TRBJ2-5; 9 nucleotides align to TRBD1. V was pared by 3 bases and J by 2 bases, with 7 bases of the junction left unmatched. CDR1 and CDR2 (germline): MGHRA, YSYEKL. The length of the CDR3 is 16 residues.

This clonotype was counted once. CDR3 nucleotides: TGTGCCACCAAAAGTGGAGCGGGAGGACTGGGCACAGATACGCAGTATTTT. It codes for CATKSGAGGLGTDTQYF. The genes are TRBV6-2 or TRBV6-3 and TRBJ2-3; 9 nucleotides agree with TRBD2. This CDR3 has 17 residues. V shed 10 bases, J shed 1 base, and the junction held 15 bases outside the gene matches. In germline, CDR1 is MNHEY, CDR2 SVGEGT.

CDR3 in DNA: TGTGCCAGCAGTTCGCCGAACCGGGACAGGGGCATTCAAGAGACCCAGTACTTC. Protein: CASSSPNRDRGIQETQYF. The chain employs TRBV28 and TRBJ2-5, with 10 bases lining up with TRBD1. CDR1 is MDHEN and CDR2 is SYDVKM in the germline V gene. V shed 4 bases, J shed 2 bases, and the junction held 13 bases outside the gene matches. The CDR3 consists of 18 residues.

V usage is TRBV18 and J usage is TRBJ1-2; 9 bases match TRBD1. The CDR3 spans 14 residues. The V segment lost 0 bases and the J segment 4 bases; nucleotides outside the gene matches: 0. Germline V gives CDR1 KGHSH, CDR2 LQKENI. The CDR3 here is CASSPPGQGYGYTF. CDR3 sequence (DNA): TGTGCCAGCTCACCACCGGGACAGGGCTATGGCTACACCTTC.

This sequence joins TRBV6-5 and TRBJ2-3, with 9 bases matching TRBD2. The CDR3 is 16 residues long. J lost 4 bases, V lost 5 bases, and 10 bases had no gene match. Germline V lookup: CDR1 MNHEY, CDR2 SVGAGI. The CDR3 here is CASSLRTSDRADTQYF. CDR3 in DNA: TGTGCCAGCAGTCTTCGGACTAGCGACAGGGCAGATACGCAGTATTTT.

The chain has TRBV20-1 and TRBJ2-3, with D possibly TRBD2 on 5 matching bases. V lost 4 bases and J 4 bases, leaving 12 bases between the germline ends. The CDR3 totals 13 residues. Germline values: CDR1 DFQATT, CDR2 SNEGSKA (reference sequence). In DNA, the CDR3 is TGCAGTGCTAACGAGGGAGTGGCAGATACGCAGTATTTT. Amino acids: CSANEGVADTQYF.

This chain uses TRBV5-1 with TRBJ2-3; no clear D gene. With 0 bases removed from V and 4 bases from J, the gap between germline ends came to 15 bases. The CDR3 runs to 16 residues. Per the germline V gene, CDR1 is SGHRS and CDR2 is YFSETQ. The CDR3 sequence is CASSLAMEGRADTQYF. The CDR3 DNA sequence: TGCGCCAGCAGCTTGGCCATGGAAGGGCGAGCAGATACGCAGTATTTT.

This sequence joins TRBV4-1 and TRBJ1-1; TRBD1 might be the D (5 bases). CDR3 length: 16 residues. The V end lost 1 base, the J end lost 4 bases, and 16 bases lay between the germline ends. The V gene's germline CDR1 is MGHRA and CDR2 YSYEKL. This chain's CDR3 is CASSQVGASRSTEAFF. The CDR3 nucleotides read TGCGCCAGCAGCCAAGTTGGGGCTTCTCGCAGCACTGAAGCTTTCTTT.

This clonotype was found a few times. This chain connects TRBV12-3 or TRBV12-4 to TRBJ2-7; TRBD1 might be the D (5 bases). V lost 6 bases, J lost 5 bases, and 14 bases lay in between. CDR3 length: 13 amino acids. CDR3 region: CASRSGWINEQYF. CDR3 sequence (DNA): TGTGCCAGCAGATCAGGGTGGATTAACGAGCAGTACTTC.

This rearrangement joins TRBV15 to TRBJ1-2, with D unresolved. Trimming pared 0 bases from V and 7 bases from J, leaving 9 bases between. This CDR3 is 13 amino acids long. Germline CDR1 reads LNHNV; CDR2 reads YYDKDF (reference sequence). CDR3 bases: TGTGCCACCAGCAGAGATATCCCCGTTGGCTACACCTTC. Amino acid sequence: CATSRDIPVGYTF.

This chain connects TRBV12-3 or TRBV12-4 to TRBJ2-1, with a weak D call TRBD1 (5 bases). V lost 6 bases and J lost 3, with 9 bases in between. This CDR3 spans 13 amino acids. The CDR3 DNA sequence: TGTGCCAGCAGATACGACAGCTACAATGAGCAGTTCTTC. Its translation: CASRYDSYNEQFF.

This clonotype has at least ten counts. This sequence joins TRBV2 and TRBJ2-3; D unclear. Per germline, CDR1 SNHLY and CDR2 FYNNEI. Trimming cost V 0 bases and J 1 base, with 8 bases left between them. The CDR3 spans 15 residues. CDR3 nucleotide sequence: TGTGCCAGCAGTGAAGCGCTTCAGGGCACAGATACGCAGTATTTT. Translating gives CASSEALQGTDTQYF.

This chain links TRBV5-1 with TRBJ2-7; D may be TRBD1 or TRBD2 (6 bases each). The CDR3 sequence is 16 residues long. CDR1 is SGHRS and CDR2 is YFSETQ in the germline V gene. Trimming took 4 bases from V and 7 from J, leaving 24 bases between them. CDR3 residues: CASSPEGVSSYNEQYF. CDR3 DNA sequence: TGCGCCAGCAGCCCGGAGGGGGTCAGCTCCTACAATGAGCAGTACTTC. The variable domain in full, with the rest retrieved from reference TRBV5-1 and TRBJ2-7, is KAGVTQTPRYLIKTRGQQVTLSCSPISGHRSVSWYQQTPGQGLQFLFEYFSETQRNKGNFPGRFSGRQFSNSRSEMNVSTLELGDSALYLCASSPEGVSSYNEQYFGPGTRLTVT.

This clonotype has more than one count but fewer than ten. CDR3 coding DNA: TGTGCCAGCAGTTTAGGGGGCGGGGTTAACACTGAAGCTTTCTTT. Translated: CASSLGGGVNTEAFF. The V and J genes are TRBV12-3 or TRBV12-4 and TRBJ1-1; D perhaps matches TRBD1 (5 bases). The CDR3 contains 15 residues. V gave up 1 base and J gave up 2 bases, with 11 bases separating them.

This clonotype was found a few times. This chain connects TRBV20-1 to TRBJ2-3; D is unclear. CDR3 length: 9 amino acids. Germline V gene data show CDR1 as DFQATT and CDR2 as SNEGSKA (reference sequence). V was clipped by 8 bases and J by 2 bases, with 2 bases between them. Here the CDR3 reads CSTTDTQYF. CDR3 bases: TGCAGTACCACAGATACGCAGTATTTT.

V is TRBV20-1 and J is TRBJ2-1; no firm D call. Near its end, the DNA agrees better with TRBJ2-7, so the J call may be wrong. The CDR3 runs 15 residues. Germline CDR1 is DFQATT and CDR2 is SNEGSKA (reference sequence). The CDR3 loop reads CSAFRPESSYNEQYF. In DNA form, the CDR3 reads TGCAGTGCCTTTAGACCGGAGAGCTCCTACAATGAGCAGTACTTC.

This clonotype was counted a few times. The CDR3 region is CSAGSGRAYEQYF. In nucleotides, the CDR3 is TGCAGTGCTGGATCGGGTAGAGCCTACGAGCAGTACTTC. The chain uses TRBV20-1 and TRBJ2-7; D call uncertain. The V gene lost 5 bases and the J gene lost 2 bases, with 13 bases spanning the gap. The CDR3 is 13 amino acids. Germline V gene data show CDR1 as DFQATT and CDR2 as SNEGSKA (reference sequence).

The chain recombines TRBV7-2 with TRBJ2-2, with 7 bases that match TRBD2. CDR1 is SGHTA, CDR2 FQGNSA, per germline. CDR3 length: 19 amino acids. The ends lost 0 bases at V and 2 bases at J; junction bases unmatched: 12. The CDR3: CASSLAPPRGGGNTGELFF. As DNA, the CDR3 is TGTGCCAGCAGCTTAGCCCCTCCTAGAGGCGGGGGAAACACCGGGGAGCTGTTTTTT. Variable domain in full (rest from reference TRBV7-2 and TRBJ2-2): GAGVSQSPSNKVTEKGKDVELRCDPISGHTALYWYRQSLGQGLEFLIYFQGNSAPDKSGLPSDRFSAERTGGSVSTLTIQRTQQEDSAVYLCASSLAPPRGGGNTGELFFGEGSRLTVL.

This chain connects TRBV14 to TRBJ2-1; 7 bases map to TRBD1. The CDR3 is 19 amino acids. Germline V gene data show CDR1 as SGHDN and CDR2 as FVKESK. The ends lost 4 bases at V and 0 bases at J; junction bases unmatched: 15. The DNA of the CDR3 is TGTGCCAGCAGCCGCGTGGACAGGCCGGTCGCAAGCTCCTACAATGAGCAGTTCTTC. Amino acids: CASSRVDRPVASSYNEQFF. Drawing the rest from reference TRBV14 and TRBJ2-1, the complete variable domain is EAGVTQFPSHSVIEKGQTVTLRCDPISGHDNLYWYRRVMGKEIKFLLHFVKESKQDESGMPNNRFLAERTGGTYSTLKVQPAELEDSGVYFCASSRVDRPVASSYNEQFFGPGTRLTVL.

The chain is built from TRBV16 and TRBJ1-2; 7 nucleotides agree with TRBD1. V lost 2 bases to trimming and J lost 2 bases; unmatched junction nucleotides: 5. Germline V CDR1 and CDR2: KGHSY, FQNENV. This CDR3 region has 15 residues. As DNA, the CDR3 is TGTGCCAGCAGCCAAACGACAGGGCCCAACTATGGCTACACCTTC. This encodes CASSQTTGPNYGYTF.